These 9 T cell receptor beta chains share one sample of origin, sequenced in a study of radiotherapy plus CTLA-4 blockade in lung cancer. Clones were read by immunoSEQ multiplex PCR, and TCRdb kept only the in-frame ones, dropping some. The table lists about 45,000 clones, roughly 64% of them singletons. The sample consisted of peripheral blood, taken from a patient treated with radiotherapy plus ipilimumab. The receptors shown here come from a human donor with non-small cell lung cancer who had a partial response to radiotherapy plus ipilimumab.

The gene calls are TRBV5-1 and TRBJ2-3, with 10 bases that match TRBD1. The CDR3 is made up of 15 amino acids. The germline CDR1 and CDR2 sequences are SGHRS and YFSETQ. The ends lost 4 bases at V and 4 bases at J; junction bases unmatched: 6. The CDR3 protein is CASSHGTGVPDTQYF. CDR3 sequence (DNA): TGCGCCAGCAGCCACGGGACAGGGGTTCCAGATACGCAGTATTTT.

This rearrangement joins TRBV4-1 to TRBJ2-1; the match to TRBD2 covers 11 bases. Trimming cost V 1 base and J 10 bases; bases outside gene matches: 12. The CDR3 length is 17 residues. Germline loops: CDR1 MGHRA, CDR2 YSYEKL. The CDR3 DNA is TGCGCCAGCAGCCAAGTTAGCGGGAGGGACCGAAGGATAGAGCAGTTCTTC. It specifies CASSQVSGRDRRIEQFF.

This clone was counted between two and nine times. Written as DNA, the CDR3 is TGTGCCAGAAGCCGTAGCGGGAGGGCGAGGAGAAACATTCAGTACTTC. Protein: CARSRSGRARRNIQYF. V gene TRBV5-3 combines with J gene TRBJ2-4; TRBD2 matches at 11 bases. TRBV5-3 is filed as an ORF, its function uncertain. The V segment lost 4 bases and the J segment 6 bases; nucleotides outside the gene matches: 9. The CDR3 is made up of 16 amino acids.

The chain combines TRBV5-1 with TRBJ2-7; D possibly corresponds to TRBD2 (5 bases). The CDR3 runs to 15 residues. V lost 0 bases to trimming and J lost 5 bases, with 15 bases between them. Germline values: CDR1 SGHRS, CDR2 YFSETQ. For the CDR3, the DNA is TGCGCCAGCAGCTTGGCGCCGGGAATCAGCGACGAGCAGTACTTC. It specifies CASSLAPGISDEQYF.

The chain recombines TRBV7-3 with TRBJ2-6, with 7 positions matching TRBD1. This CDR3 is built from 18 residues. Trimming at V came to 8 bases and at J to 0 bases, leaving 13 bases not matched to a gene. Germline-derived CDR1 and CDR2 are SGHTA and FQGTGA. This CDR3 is CASGSRDSASSGANVLTF. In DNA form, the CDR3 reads TGTGCCAGCGGGTCCCGGGACAGTGCTAGCTCTGGGGCCAACGTCCTGACTTTC.

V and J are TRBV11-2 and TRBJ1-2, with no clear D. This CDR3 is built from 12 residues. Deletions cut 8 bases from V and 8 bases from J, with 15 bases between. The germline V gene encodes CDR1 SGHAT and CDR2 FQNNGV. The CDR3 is CASPHSGGGYTF. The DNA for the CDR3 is TGTGCCAGCCCGCATTCGGGAGGGGGCTACACCTTC. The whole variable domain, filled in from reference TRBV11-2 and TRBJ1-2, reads EAGVAQSPRYKIIEKRQSVAFWCNPISGHATLYWYQQILGQGPKLLIQFQNNGVVDDSQLPKDRFSAERLKGVDSTLKIQPAKLEDSAVYLCASPHSGGGYTFGSGTRLTVV.

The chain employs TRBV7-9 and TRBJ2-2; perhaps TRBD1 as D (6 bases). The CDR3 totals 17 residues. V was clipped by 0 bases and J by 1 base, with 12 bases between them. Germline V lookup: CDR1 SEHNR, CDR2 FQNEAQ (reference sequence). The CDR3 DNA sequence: TGTGCCAGCAGCTTAGCGCTCACAGGGTTGAACACCGGGGAGCTGTTTTTT. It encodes CASSLALTGLNTGELFF.

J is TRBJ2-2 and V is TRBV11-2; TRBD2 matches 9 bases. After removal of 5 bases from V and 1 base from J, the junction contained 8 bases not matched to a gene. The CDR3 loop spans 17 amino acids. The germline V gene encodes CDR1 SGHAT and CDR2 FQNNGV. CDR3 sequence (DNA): TGTGCCAGCAGCCCGATCGGAGCGGGGGGGAACACCGGGGAGCTGTTTTTT. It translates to CASSPIGAGGNTGELFF.

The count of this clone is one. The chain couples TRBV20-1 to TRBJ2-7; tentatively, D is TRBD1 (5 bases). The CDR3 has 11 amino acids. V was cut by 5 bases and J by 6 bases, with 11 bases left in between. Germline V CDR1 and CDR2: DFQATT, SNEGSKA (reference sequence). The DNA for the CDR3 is TGCAGTGCTCTCAGGGTCGGCGAGCAGTACTTC. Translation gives CSALRVGEQYF.